The T cell receptor (beta chain) described here comes from a study of blood T cell repertoires in COVID-19. Study in general: Samples taken during acute and convalescent COVID-19 were collected in the United States, Italy and Spain. From T cells, B-cell-depleted T cells, or PBMCs came the material, which was cDNA or gDNA.

This clone was picked up one time. Germline CDR1 DFQATT, CDR2 SNEGSKA (reference sequence). The CDR3 totals 13 residues. The V and J ends lost 3 bases and 3 bases respectively, with 12 bases between them. Original methodology: Amplifying reference gene primers gave estimates of nucleated cell counts. TCRdb's copy holds only in-frame clones and misses some; the assay was immunoSEQ multiplex PCR. The D gene and trimming were derived from the DNA, and the V and J assignments and clone size from that table. The data contain roughly 440,000 clones, approximately 89% of them singletons. This chain joins TRBV20-1 and TRBJ2-7, with D possibly being TRBD1 (5 bases). This receptor was taken from a woman aged 50 to 60 with COVID-19, enrolled during active disease. Sequencing was done on a sample of peripheral blood. The CDR3 DNA reads as TGCAGTGCTAGTGACAGTACCTTCTACGAGCAGTACTTC. Its translation: CSASDSTFYEQYF.